This T cell receptor beta chain is drawn from a study of T cell responses to AZD1222 COVID-19 vaccine. Study in general: Pooled together were second doses at about 4 or about 12 weeks. Study-level findings and limits: The CD4 TCRs associated with vaccination extended across spike and predominated at 160-218 and 743-854. A mostly white British donor set with more females was recruited, and clonal diversity was possibly underestimated. The peak T cell response came first, and repertoires were sampled only after it.

Assay: immunoSEQ multiplex PCR; the TCRdb copy retains only in-frame clones and omits some. The sample has 150,000 to 200,000 clones; 93% are singletons. Trimming took off 4 bases at V and 4 bases at J, with 12 bases between the two ends. The germline CDR1 and CDR2 sequences are SGHRS and YFSETQ. The length of the CDR3 is 13 residues. Regarding this clone: Its antigen is as yet unknown.

Specimen: peripheral blood, collected on day 0 of AZD1222 vaccination. The TCR originated in an adult in good health. The chain links TRBV5-1 to TRBJ2-7; no clear D. CDR3 coding DNA: TGCGCCAGCAGCCAGAAGATTTCTTACGAGCAGTACTTC. Its translation: CASSQKISYEQYF.